This is a list of T cell receptor beta chains from one sample in a study of shared clonotypes between healthy human individuals. Sequencing was performed with immunoSEQ multiplex PCR; in TCRdb, only in-frame clones are kept and a portion is missing. Of 2.3 million or so clones listed, approximately 93% are singletons. The sample comprised naive CD4+ T cells from PBMCs. These TCRs come from a man younger than 30 in good health. Some clones in this sample may be carry-over from other donors' samples. Both conserved end residues are part of each CDR3. Each record gives: V gene, D gene, clone size, J gene, CDR3 protein, CDR3 DNA. A D gene is named only where the DNA matches it firmly. Clone size appears in some rows only: once, few, many, or a class for an expanded clone.

TRBV7-2,NA,NA,TRBJ2-2,CASSQFSSGELFF,TGTGCCAGCAGTCAATTCTCTTCCGGGGAGCTGTTTTTT
TRBV6-1,NA,NA,TRBJ2-7,CASRGDHYEQYF,TGTGCCAGCCGAGGAGACCACTACGAGCAGTACTTC
TRBV28,TRBD1,NA,TRBJ2-7,CASSLGGQAYEQYF,TGTGCCAGCAGTTTAGGCGGACAGGCCTACGAGCAGTACTTC
TRBV19,NA,NA,TRBJ1-2,CASRLLPSDGYTF,TGTGCCAGCCGCCTGCTCCCCTCTGATGGCTACACCTTC
TRBV9,NA,NA,TRBJ2-5,CASSVGGLQETQYF,TGTGCCAGCAGCGTAGGAGGACTTCAAGAGACCCAGTACTTC
TRBV28,NA,NA,TRBJ2-7,CASSRLGAGSSYEQYF,TGTGCCAGCAGTCGCTTGGGAGCAGGCAGCTCCTACGAGCAGTACTTC
TRBV15,NA,NA,TRBJ2-1,CATSRDHGASAYNEQFF,TGTGCCACCAGCAGAGATCATGGGGCTAGCGCTTACAATGAGCAGTTCTTC
TRBV28,TRBD1,NA,TRBJ2-7,CASSPPGQALHYEQYF,TGTGCCAGCAGTCCACCGGGACAGGCCCTACACTACGAGCAGTACTTC
TRBV19,TRBD1,NA,TRBJ2-6,CASRSTGGLGANVLTF,TGTGCCAGTAGAAGTACAGGGGGCCTTGGGGCCAACGTCCTGACTTTC
TRBV4-2,TRBD2,NA,TRBJ2-5,CASSQDVSATSGGRDF,TGTGCCAGCAGCCAAGACGTTAGTGCGACTAGCGGAGGCCGGGACTTC
TRBV5-1,NA,NA,TRBJ2-7,CASRLGAILEEQYF,TGCGCCAGCAGATTGGGGGCTATCTTGGAAGAGCAGTACTTC
TRBV27,TRBD1,few,TRBJ1-2,CASSLLNRGGYTF,TGTGCCAGCAGTTTACTGAACAGGGGCGGCTACACCTTC
TRBV19,NA,NA,TRBJ2-2,CASLGTYTGELFF,TGTGCCAGTTTGGGGACCTACACCGGGGAGCTGTTTTTT
TRBV7-2,TRBD1,NA,TRBJ2-7,CASSLPESGQASYEQYF,TGTGCCAGCAGCTTACCAGAATCGGGACAGGCCTCCTACGAGCAGTACTTC
TRBV5-4,NA,NA,TRBJ2-4,CASSLGQQPNIQYF,TGTGCCAGCAGCTTGGGACAGCAGCCAAACATTCAGTACTTC
TRBV5-5,TRBD1,NA,TRBJ1-2,CASRSPGTGGGSGYTF,TGTGCCAGCAGGAGTCCCGGGACAGGCGGTGGTAGCGGCTACACCTTC
TRBV18,TRBD2,NA,TRBJ2-1,CASSTVALAENNEQFF,TGTGCCAGCTCGACAGTAGCGCTAGCGGAGAACAATGAGCAGTTCTTC
TRBV6-1,TRBD2,NA,TRBJ2-7,CATRRTSGMIYEQYF,TGTGCCACCAGGAGGACTAGCGGAATGATATACGAGCAGTACTTC
TRBV6-5,TRBD1,once,TRBJ2-3,CASSLGQGGVTQYF,TGTGCCAGCAGTCTAGGACAGGGAGGTGTTACGCAGTATTTT
TRBV6-1,TRBD1,NA,TRBJ2-2,CATPRQGGTGELFF,TGTGCCACCCCCCGACAGGGTGGAACCGGGGAGCTGTTTTTT
TRBV19,NA,NA,TRBJ1-2,CASSIDRVGGYTF,TGTGCCAGTAGTATAGACAGGGTGGGCGGCTACACCTTC
TRBV7-3,NA,NA,TRBJ2-1,CASSPWGSYNEQFF,TGTGCCAGCAGCCCGTGGGGGTCCTACAATGAGCAGTTCTTC
TRBV4-1,NA,once,TRBJ1-5,CASSQVDTSYSNQPQHF,TGCGCCAGCAGCCAAGTCGATACCTCTTATAGCAATCAGCCCCAGCATTTT
TRBV2,NA,NA,TRBJ2-7,CATRATYEQYF,TGTGCCACCCGGGCCACCTACGAGCAGTACTTC
TRBV5-1,NA,once,TRBJ2-5,CASSLQTRETQYF,TGCGCCAGCAGCTTACAGACGCGTGAGACCCAGTACTTC
TRBV29-1,NA,few,TRBJ1-5,CSVAGSNQPQHF,TGCAGCGTTGCAGGGAGCAATCAGCCCCAGCATTTT
TRBV28,NA,NA,TRBJ2-1,CASSSDRGTSRTQYNEQFF,TGTGCCAGCAGCTCCGACAGGGGGACTAGCCGAACCCAATACAATGAGCAGTTCTTC
TRBV6-6,NA,once,TRBJ2-3,CASSGTGDTQYF,TGTGCCAGCAGCGGAACCGGAGATACGCAGTATTTT
TRBV28,TRBD2,NA,TRBJ2-1,CASSLSGRNYNEQFF,TGTGCCAGCAGTTTAAGCGGGAGGAACTACAATGAGCAGTTCTTC